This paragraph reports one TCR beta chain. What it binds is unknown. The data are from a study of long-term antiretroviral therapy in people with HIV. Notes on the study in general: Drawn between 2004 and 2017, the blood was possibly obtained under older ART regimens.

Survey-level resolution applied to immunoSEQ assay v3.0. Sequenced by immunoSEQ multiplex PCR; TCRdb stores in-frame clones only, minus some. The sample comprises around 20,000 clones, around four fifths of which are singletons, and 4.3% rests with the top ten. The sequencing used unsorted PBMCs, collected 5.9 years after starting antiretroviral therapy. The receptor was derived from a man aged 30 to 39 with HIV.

The CDR3 region is CASSPGWQNTEAFF. CDR3 coding DNA: TGTGCCAGTTCCCCGGGTTGGCAAAACACTGAAGCTTTCTTT. This rearrangement joins TRBV6-1 to TRBJ1-1; D is unclear. From germline, CDR1 is MNHNS and CDR2 SASEGT. CDR3 length: 14 amino acids. V lost 9 bases and J lost 2, with 16 bases in between.